This T cell receptor (beta chain) emerged from a study of blood T cell repertoires in COVID-19. Background on the study: The United States, Italy and Spain provided the acute and convalescent COVID-19 samples. Sources were T cells, B-cell-depleted T cells, or PBMCs; the material itself was cDNA or gDNA.

TCRdb's copy holds only in-frame clones and misses some; the assay was immunoSEQ multiplex PCR. The sample records some 400,000 clones, 70% to 90% being singletons. The CDR3 loop spans 16 amino acids. Germline-derived CDR1 and CDR2 are SNHLY and FYNNEI. V lost 6 bases, J lost 1 base, and 7 bases stayed unmatched. This clone was seen only once. The chain couples TRBV2 to TRBJ1-5; 9 nucleotides match TRBD1. This clonotype originated in a human donor in a cohort sampled during active COVID-19. Input material: peripheral blood. The CDR3 bases are TGTGCCAGCAGGGACAGGGGCTCGGGGAGCAATCAGCCCCAGCATTTT. Its translation: CASRDRGSGSNQPQHF.